What follows are 28 T cell receptor beta chains derived from one specimen sequenced in a study of post-analysis software for immune sequencing data. General study results and limits: Patients used five TRBV segments, including TRBV5-6, TRBV5-1 and TRBV20-1, more often than controls.

Unique molecular identifiers were built into the TCR beta cDNA libraries. TCRdb re-called the PCR reads through MiXCR, storing one row per CDR3 protein. The repertoire holds about 500,000 distinct CDR3 sequences, with over 35% as singletons. No antigens are known for them. Sequenced: blood. The receptors were sampled from a girl aged 10-17 years with multiple sclerosis.

Turning to this clonotype: Germline is not matched at one junction end, which may reflect a read error. The chain employs TRBV29-1 and TRBJ1-1; D remains ambiguous. Germline CDR1 SQVTM, CDR2 ANQGSEA. This CDR3 has 15 amino acids. This CDR3 is CSVEYYGQLNTGAFF. In DNA, the CDR3 is TGCAGCGTTGAATACTACGGCCAGTTGAACACTGGAGCTTTCTTT. Full variable domain (rest looked up from reference TRBV29-1 and TRBJ1-1): SAVISQKPSRDICQRGTSLTIQCQVDSQVTMMFWYRQQPGQSLTLIATANQGSEATYESGFVIDKFPISRPNLTFSTLTVSNMSPEDSSIYLCSVEYYGQLNTGAFFGQGTRLTVV.

The chain uses TRBV7-2 and TRBJ1-4; D unclear. This CDR3 contains 14 residues. Trimming pared 5 bases from V and 8 bases from J, leaving 15 bases between. Germline values: CDR1 SGHTA, CDR2 FQGNSA. Written as DNA, the CDR3 is TGTGCCAGCAGCCCTATGAATGCCGCGGAAAAACTGTTTTTT. It translates to CASSPMNAAEKLFF. Drawing the rest from reference TRBV7-2 and TRBJ1-4, the complete variable domain is GAGVSQSPSNKVTEKGKDVELRCDPISGHTALYWYRQSLGQGLEFLIYFQGNSAPDKSGLPSDRFSAERTGGSVSTLTIQRTQQEDSAVYLCASSPMNAAEKLFFGSGTQLSVL.

The CDR3 loop reads CASSHRTGVRNTEAFF. CDR3 nucleotides: TGTGCCAGCAGCCATCGGACAGGGGTTCGGAACACTGAAGCTTTCTTT. The gene calls are TRBV13 and TRBJ1-1, with 9 bases matching TRBD1. From germline, CDR1 is PRHDT and CDR2 FYEKMQ (reference sequence). There are 16 residues in the CDR3. V gave up 5 bases and J gave up 1 base; unmatched junction bases: 8.

Only a few counts were recorded for this clonotype. The CDR3 protein is CASSFDGLNPYNEQFF. The CDR3 nucleotides read TGTGCCAGCAGCTTTGATGGCTTGAACCCCTACAATGAGCAGTTCTTC. V usage is TRBV7-9 and J usage is TRBJ2-1; no clear D. The CDR3 covers 16 residues. The V gene's germline CDR1 is SEHNR and CDR2 FQNEAQ (reference sequence). Trimming pared 3 bases from V and 2 bases from J, leaving 14 bases between.

The rearrangement joins TRBV28 to TRBJ1-5, with TRBD1 as a possible D gene (6 bases). Looked up from germline, CDR1 is MDHEN and CDR2 is SYDVKM. Trimming left V 3 bases short and J 3 bases short, with 9 bases between. This CDR3 region has 14 residues. The CDR3 region has the DNA TGTGCCAGCAGTTTCGGACAGCACAATCAGCCCCAGCATTTT. Residues: CASSFGQHNQPQHF. Filled out from reference TRBV28 and TRBJ1-5, the complete variable domain reads DVKVTQSSRYLVKRTGEKVFLECVQDMDHENMFWYRQDPGLGLRLIYFSYDVKMKEKGDIPEGYSVSREKKERFSLILESASTNQTSMYLCASSFGQHNQPQHFGDGTRLSIL.

This rearrangement joins TRBV10-3 to TRBJ2-5; D might be TRBD2 (5 bases). Germline V gives CDR1 ENHRY, CDR2 SYGVKD. This CDR3 spans 13 amino acids. V lost 7 bases and J lost 3, with 12 bases in between. The CDR3 region has the DNA TGTGCCATCACTCGGACTCCTGAAGAGACCCAGTACTTC. Translating it yields CAITRTPEETQYF.

This clonotype was observed a handful of times. The chain joins TRBV29-1 to TRBJ2-1, with 7 bases lining up with TRBD2. This CDR3 has 14 residues. After removal of 3 bases from V and 0 bases from J, the junction contained 2 bases not matched to a gene. Looked up from germline, CDR1 is SQVTM and CDR2 is ANQGSEA. CDR3 loop: CSVDGGSSYNEQFF. The CDR3 region has the DNA TGCAGCGTTGATGGCGGGAGCTCCTACAATGAGCAGTTCTTC.

The V and J genes are TRBV5-1 and TRBJ1-4; D remains ambiguous. Trimming removed 0 bases from V and 1 base from J, with 13 bases in between. Germline-derived CDR1 and CDR2 are SGHRS and YFSETQ. This CDR3 is 17 amino acids long. The CDR3 loop reads CASSLAAGKGTNEKLFF. The CDR3 DNA reads TGCGCCAGCAGCTTGGCGGCAGGAAAGGGAACTAATGAAAAACTGTTTTTT.

J is TRBJ1-1 and V is TRBV4-1; TRBD1 matches 8 bases. The CDR3 runs 17 residues. The ends lost 1 base at V and 1 base at J; junction bases unmatched: 8. Germline V CDR1 and CDR2: MGHRA, YSYEKL. In DNA form, the CDR3 reads TGCGCCAGCAGCCAAGTTCGGTCAGGGGGCTGGAACACTGAAGCTTTCTTT. This sequence encodes CASSQVRSGGWNTEAFF.

The rearrangement uses TRBV20-1 and TRBJ2-4; 11 nucleotides agree with TRBD2. The assigned J gene may be wrong: the sequence end matches TRBJ2-7 better. This CDR3 has 16 amino acids. Germline assignment: CDR1 DFQATT and CDR2 SNEGSKA (reference sequence). Written as DNA, the CDR3 is TGCAGTGCTATACCCCTAGGTAGCGGGAGGGTCAACGAGCAGTACTTC. Encoded protein: CSAIPLGSGRVNEQYF.

V usage is TRBV19 and J usage is TRBJ1-6, with D possibly being TRBD1 (5 bases). The CDR3 spans 19 residues. V lost 0 bases and J lost 0, with 15 bases in between. Per germline, CDR1 LNHDA and CDR2 SQIVND (reference sequence). The CDR3 here is CASSIEGRRSSSYNSPLHF. The DNA of the CDR3 is TGTGCCAGTAGTATAGAGGGGCGACGTTCGAGCTCCTATAATTCACCCCTCCACTTT.

CDR3 loop: CASSQGARSPLHF. The CDR3 DNA sequence: TGCGCCAGCAGCCAGGGGGCAAGGTCACCCCTCCACTTT. The rearrangement uses TRBV4-3 and TRBJ1-6; possibly TRBD1 for D (6 bases). CDR1 is LGHNA, CDR2 YSLEER, per germline. The V and J ends lost 3 bases and 10 bases respectively, with 10 bases between them. This CDR3 spans 13 amino acids.

The chain carries TRBV6-2 or TRBV6-3 and TRBJ2-7, with D maybe TRBD2 (6 bases). The germline V and J ends were trimmed by 1 base and 2 bases, with 12 bases remaining between them. Germline CDR1 is MNHEY and CDR2 is SVGEGT. The CDR3 totals 15 residues. The CDR3 reads CASSYFGGPTYEQYF. The CDR3 DNA reads TGTGCCAGCAGTTACTTCGGGGGTCCCACCTACGAGCAGTACTTC.

The V and J genes are TRBV19 and TRBJ2-1; 8 bases are shared with TRBD1. Germline CDR1 reads LNHDA; CDR2 reads SQIVND (reference sequence). The CDR3 loop spans 13 amino acids. J lost 9 bases, V lost 5 bases, and 6 bases had no gene match. CDR3 in DNA: TGTGCCAGTAGTGCCGAGACAGGGGTTGAGCAGTTCTTC. This gives the protein CASSAETGVEQFF.

The chain combines TRBV29-1 with TRBJ1-4, with 7 bases matching TRBD1. V gave up 5 bases and J gave up 8 bases; unmatched junction bases: 11. The CDR3 contains 14 residues. Germline values: CDR1 SQVTM, CDR2 ANQGSEA. Here the CDR3 DNA reads TGCAGCGTTTTTACAGGGGCTAGGGAGGAAAAACTGTTTTTT. It encodes CSVFTGAREEKLFF.

The V call is TRBV6-5, the J call TRBJ2-7, with 10 bases aligning to TRBD2. J gave up 4 bases and V 7 bases, and 4 bases lay outside the gene matches. The CDR3 is 13 amino acids. Germline V gene sequence: CDR1 MNHEY, CDR2 SVGAGI. The chain's CDR3 is CASKTSGVYEQYF. DNA for the CDR3: TGTGCCAGCAAAACTAGCGGGGTATACGAGCAGTACTTC.

The J gene is TRBJ2-4, the V gene TRBV5-1; 14 positions agree with TRBD2. The J call may be in error: the DNA end matches TRBJ2-7 better. In germline, CDR1 is SGHRS, CDR2 YFSETQ. The CDR3 is made up of 19 amino acids. CDR3 DNA sequence: TGCGCCAGCCCGCTCAGACTAGCGGGAGGGAAGACTCTAGCCTACGAGCAGTACTTC. Translated: CASPLRLAGGKTLAYEQYF.

The chain joins TRBV20-1 to TRBJ2-5; D may correspond to TRBD1 or TRBD2 (5 bases each). V was clipped by 6 bases and J by 2 bases, with 13 bases between them. Per the germline V gene, CDR1 is DFQATT and CDR2 is SNEGSKA (reference sequence). The CDR3 is 13 residues long. The CDR3 sequence: CSASRDAQETQYF. CDR3 DNA: TGCAGTGCCAGCCGGGACGCACAAGAGACCCAGTACTTC.

Only a few counts were recorded for this clonotype. This sequence joins TRBV7-8 and TRBJ1-5; 9 bases are shared with TRBD1. The CDR3 is 14 residues long. CDR1 is SGHVS, CDR2 FQNEAQ, per germline. The junction had 6 bases not matched to a gene; V was cut back by 6 bases and J by 6 bases. CDR3 nucleotide sequence: TGTGCCAGCAGTGTCACAGGGGGCATTCAGCCCCAGCATTTT. It codes for CASSVTGGIQPQHF.

The chain joins TRBV21-1 to TRBJ2-1; TRBD1, as called in the table, went unchecked against the DNA. TRBV21-1 is described as a pseudogene. The CDR3 has 16 amino acids. The CDR3 coding sequence is TGTGCCAGCAGCAAAGGACCGGGACAGGTCTACAATGAGCAGTTCTTC. Translation gives CASSKGPGQVYNEQFF.

The CDR3, as DNA: TGCGCCAGCAGCGTATCCGGGACAGGGTATGTCAATGAGCAGTTCTTC. Translating it yields CASSVSGTGYVNEQFF. This chain uses TRBV5-1 with TRBJ2-1; 9 positions agree with TRBD1. CDR1 and CDR2 (germline): SGHRS, YFSETQ. The CDR3 length is 16 residues. J lost 6 bases, V lost 4 bases, and 11 bases had no gene match. Full variable domain (rest looked up from reference TRBV5-1 and TRBJ2-1): KAGVTQTPRYLIKTRGQQVTLSCSPISGHRSVSWYQQTPGQGLQFLFEYFSETQRNKGNFPGRFSGRQFSNSRSEMNVSTLELGDSALYLCASSVSGTGYVNEQFFGPGTRLTVL.

This clonotype came up a few times. The chain has TRBV20-1 and TRBJ2-1; D not certain. V dropped 3 bases and J dropped 5 bases, with 8 bases sitting between them. The CDR3 contains 12 residues. Germline lookup yields CDR1 DFQATT and CDR2 SNEGSKA (reference sequence). In nucleotides, the CDR3 is TGCAGTGCTAGTTCCTCTAACAATGAGCAGTTCTTC. Translated: CSASSSNNEQFF.

The rearrangement joins TRBV29-1 to TRBJ1-1, with D possibly being TRBD1 (6 bases). V lost 7 bases to trimming and J lost 5 bases, with 17 bases between them. The CDR3 has 13 amino acids. The germline V gene encodes CDR1 SQVTM and CDR2 ANQGSEA. The CDR3 here is CSAYEGQGTEAFF. CDR3 nucleotides: TGCAGCGCCTACGAAGGGCAGGGGACTGAAGCTTTCTTT.

This sequence joins TRBV9 and TRBJ2-3; 8 bases agree with TRBD1. Germline V gene lookup returns CDR1 SGDLS and CDR2 YYNGEE. The CDR3 covers 17 residues. V lost 1 base to trimming and J lost 1 base; unmatched junction nucleotides: 8. CDR3 in amino acids: CASSVSLTGAGTDTQYF. The CDR3 DNA is TGTGCCAGCAGCGTATCTTTGACAGGGGCAGGCACAGATACGCAGTATTTT.

This chain joins TRBV3-1 and TRBJ2-5; TRBD2 is a possible D gene (6 bases). This CDR3 is 14 amino acids long. V lost 2 bases to trimming and J lost 5 bases, with 12 bases between them. In germline, CDR1 is LGHDT, CDR2 YNNKEL (reference sequence). CDR3 bases: TGTGCCAGCAGCCAAAATGGAGGGAGGGAGACCCAGTACTTC. The encoded protein is CASSQNGGRETQYF.

The chain recombines TRBV10-3 with TRBJ2-1; TRBD1 aligns across 7 bases. The CDR3 sequence is 13 residues long. J lost 7 bases, V lost 8 bases, and 8 bases had no gene match. Germline V gene data show CDR1 as ENHRY and CDR2 as SYGVKD. In DNA form, the CDR3 reads TGTGCCATCCGGGACAGCCCTGTGAATGAGCAGTTCTTC. Protein product: CAIRDSPVNEQFF.

The rearrangement uses TRBV28 and TRBJ2-6; 7 nucleotides agree with TRBD1. The CDR3 spans 15 residues. V gave up 3 bases and J gave up 7 bases; unmatched junction bases: 6. Germline values: CDR1 MDHEN, CDR2 SYDVKM. The CDR3 coding sequence is TGTGCCAGCAGTTTCCAGGGGGTCGGTGCCAACGTCCTGACTTTC. This codes for CASSFQGVGANVLTF.

The sample holds a few counts of this clonotype. Germline and junction disagree at one end, which may indicate a read error. This CDR3 reads CAGSLERLAGSETQYF. As DNA, the CDR3 is TGTGCCGGCAGCTTGGAGCGACTAGCGGGATCAGAGACCCAGTACTTC. The V and J genes are TRBV5-4 and TRBJ2-5, with 11 bases fitting TRBD2. Germline values: CDR1 SGHNT, CDR2 YYREEE (reference sequence). The CDR3 totals 16 residues.